Presented here are 20 T cell receptor beta chains from one specimen sequenced in a study of blood T cell repertoires in COVID-19. Profiling relied on immunoSEQ multiplex PCR, and the TCRdb table lists in-frame clones only, not all of them. The sample carries 390,000 or so clones, around nine tenths recorded once. Sequencing input: PBMCs or T cells enriched from blood (not recorded which). The receptor source for this set is a woman aged 50 to 65 who had recovered from COVID-19.

This chain connects TRBV28 to TRBJ2-6; D perhaps matches TRBD2 (5 bases). The germline gives CDR1 MDHEN, CDR2 SYDVKM. The CDR3 totals 14 residues. V was trimmed by 6 bases and J by 3 bases, leaving 9 bases between them. This CDR3 reads CASSPGFGANVLTF. DNA of the CDR3: TGTGCCAGCAGCCCGGGGTTTGGGGCCAACGTCCTGACTTTC.

CDR3 coding DNA: TGTGCCAGCAGCCCTGCGAGCTCCTATAATTCACCCCTCCACTTT. It is translated as CASSPASSYNSPLHF. This chain joins TRBV7-2 and TRBJ1-6; D is unresolved. The CDR3 spans 15 residues. Trimming cost V 5 bases and J 0 bases, with 8 bases left between them. The germline V gene encodes CDR1 SGHTA and CDR2 FQGNSA.

This sequence joins TRBV19 and TRBJ1-1; D possibly corresponds to TRBD1 (5 bases). CDR1 and CDR2 from the germline V gene are LNHDA and SQIVND (reference sequence). The CDR3 contains 13 residues. Trimming took off 5 bases at V and 3 bases at J, with 10 bases between the two ends. The CDR3 nucleotides read TGTGCCAGTAGTTCAGGACAACACACTGAAGCTTTCTTT. It yields the protein CASSSGQHTEAFF.

This sequence joins TRBV7-3 and TRBJ2-1; 9 nucleotides align to TRBD2. V was pared by 1 base and J by 6 bases, with 7 bases of the junction left unmatched. This CDR3 is built from 16 residues. Germline V gene lookup returns CDR1 SGHTA and CDR2 FQGTGA. The chain's CDR3 is CASSLIPSGDVNEQFF. CDR3 DNA sequence: TGTGCCAGCAGCTTAATCCCTAGCGGGGACGTCAATGAGCAGTTCTTC.

The chain has TRBV5-1 and TRBJ1-2, with D perhaps TRBD1 (6 bases). This CDR3 comprises 14 residues. The germline V and J ends were trimmed by 3 bases and 5 bases, with 14 bases remaining between them. CDR1 is SGHRS and CDR2 is YFSETQ in the germline V gene. The DNA for the CDR3 is TGCGCCAGCAGCTACCTCCTAGGGGGATATGGCTACACCTTC. Its protein product is CASSYLLGGYGYTF.

V and J are TRBV27 and TRBJ1-6; 8 nucleotides line up with TRBD1. CDR1 is MNHEY and CDR2 is SMNVEV in the germline V gene (reference sequence). This CDR3 region has 15 residues. V was clipped by 6 bases and J by 5 bases; unmatched bases: 6. The CDR3 region has the DNA TGTGCCAGCAGGATACAGGGGGGGAATAATTCACCCCTCCACTTT. As protein: CASRIQGGNNSPLHF.

The chain is built from TRBV28 and TRBJ2-7; no clear D. The CDR3 is 15 residues long. The V end was cut by 4 bases, the J end by 2 bases, with 15 bases between. Germline loops: CDR1 MDHEN, CDR2 SYDVKM. CDR3 sequence reads: CASSSTTPRTYEQYF. The CDR3 DNA sequence: TGTGCCAGCAGTTCGACAACACCCAGGACCTACGAGCAGTACTTC. Filled out from reference TRBV28 and TRBJ2-7, the complete variable domain reads DVKVTQSSRYLVKRTGEKVFLECVQDMDHENMFWYRQDPGLGLRLIYFSYDVKMKEKGDIPEGYSVSREKKERFSLILESASTNQTSMYLCASSSTTPRTYEQYFGPGTRLTVT.

The chain combines TRBV18 with TRBJ1-2; 10 nucleotides match TRBD1. From germline, CDR1 is KGHSH and CDR2 LQKENI. V gave up 5 bases and J gave up 3 bases; unmatched junction bases: 3. The CDR3 is 14 amino acids. DNA of the CDR3: TGTGCCAGCTCATCAGGGACAGGGGACTATGGCTACACCTTC. This codes for CASSSGTGDYGYTF.

V gene TRBV28 combines with J gene TRBJ2-6, with D perhaps TRBD2 (7 bases). The CDR3 is 18 residues long. Germline CDR1 MDHEN, CDR2 SYDVKM. Trimming removed 4 bases from V and 4 bases from J, with 20 bases in between. As DNA, the CDR3 is TGTGCCAGCAGTTCTCTGGCGGGGGCGCTATGGGGGGCCAACGTCCTGACTTTC. Protein: CASSSLAGALWGANVLTF.

On this clone: Other DNA sequences within the sample encode an identical CDR3. The gene calls are TRBV24-1 and TRBJ1-2, with 9 nucleotides matching TRBD1. Germline V lookup: CDR1 KGHDR, CDR2 SFDVKD. V trimming: 2 bases; J trimming: 4 bases; junction bases outside the gene matches: 4. The CDR3 is 15 amino acids. CDR3 residues: CATSDSGQGSYGYTF. CDR3 sequence (DNA): TGTGCCACCAGTGATTCTGGACAGGGGTCCTATGGCTACACCTTC.

This chain joins TRBV6-5 and TRBJ2-7; 7 bases line up with TRBD2. The CDR3 extends over 15 amino acids. Germline V lookup: CDR1 MNHEY, CDR2 SVGAGI. V trimming: 5 bases; J trimming: 1 base; junction bases outside the gene matches: 8. The CDR3 sequence is CASSLRPGGSYEQYF. The CDR3 DNA sequence: TGTGCCAGCAGTCTACGACCGGGGGGTTCCTACGAGCAGTACTTC.

The chain recombines TRBV6-5 with TRBJ1-1; a weak D match, TRBD1 (5 bases). Germline CDR1 and CDR2: MNHEY and SVGAGI. This CDR3 has 14 residues. Trimming took off 6 bases at V and 0 bases at J, with 11 bases between the two ends. CDR3 sequence: CASSADSMNTEAFF. CDR3 in DNA: TGTGCCAGCAGCGCCGACAGCATGAACACTGAAGCTTTCTTT.

CDR3 residues: CASSGTGAFYGYTF. In nucleotides, the CDR3 is TGTGCCAGCAGCGGGACAGGGGCGTTCTATGGCTACACCTTC. The rearrangement joins TRBV9 to TRBJ1-2, with 9 bases that match TRBD1. This CDR3 contains 14 residues. CDR1 is SGDLS and CDR2 is YYNGEE in the germline V gene. J lost 4 bases, V lost 3 bases, and 4 bases had no gene match.

The CDR3 nucleotides read TGTGCCAGCAGTTTAATAGCGGGGGGTTCAAATACGCAGTATTTT. Translated, it gives CASSLIAGGSNTQYF. The chain recombines TRBV6-2 or TRBV6-3 with TRBJ2-3, with 10 bases lining up with TRBD2. The CDR3 totals 15 residues. Per germline, CDR1 MNHEY and CDR2 SVGEGT. The trim removed 4 bases at V and 7 bases at J, leaving 8 bases unmatched.

V usage is TRBV7-2 and J usage is TRBJ2-3, with a weak D call TRBD2 (6 bases). This CDR3 has 14 amino acids. The V gene's germline CDR1 is SGHTA and CDR2 FQGNSA. Trimming removed 1 base at V and 6 bases at J, with 11 bases between. The DNA for the CDR3 is TGTGCCAGCAGCTTAGACGCGACTAGGGATACGCAGTATTTT. It yields the protein CASSLDATRDTQYF.

This sequence joins TRBV5-1 and TRBJ1-4; D gene unclear. V was trimmed by 1 base and J by 5 bases, leaving 12 bases between them. The germline gives CDR1 SGHRS, CDR2 YFSETQ. This CDR3 spans 15 amino acids. This chain's CDR3 is CASSLTGMLNEKLFF. In nucleotides, the CDR3 is TGCGCCAGCAGCTTGACCGGGATGTTAAATGAAAAACTGTTTTTT. The full variable domain, rest sourced from reference TRBV5-1 and TRBJ1-4, is KAGVTQTPRYLIKTRGQQVTLSCSPISGHRSVSWYQQTPGQGLQFLFEYFSETQRNKGNFPGRFSGRQFSNSRSEMNVSTLELGDSALYLCASSLTGMLNEKLFFGSGTQLSVL.

This clone has just a few counts. The chain recombines TRBV27 with TRBJ2-2; 8 nucleotides align to TRBD2. This CDR3 has 18 amino acids. Losses at the gene ends were 2 bases for V and 7 bases for J; bases not matched to a gene: 15. CDR1 and CDR2 (germline): MNHEY, SMNVEV (reference sequence). In nucleotides, the CDR3 is TGTGCCAGCAGTTTAAGAACCCGAAGCGGGGGAAATATCGGGGAGCTGTTTTTT. This codes for CASSLRTRSGGNIGELFF.

The chain has TRBV19 and TRBJ1-1; the match to TRBD1 covers 8 bases. V shed 6 bases, J shed 6 bases, and the junction held 3 bases outside the gene matches. This CDR3 is built from 12 residues. From germline, CDR1 is LNHDA and CDR2 SQIVND (reference sequence). The CDR3 nucleotides are TGTGCCAGTAGGGCACAGGGGGCTGAAGCTTTCTTT. Residues: CASRAQGAEAFF.

The chain carries TRBV9 and TRBJ2-2; 8 bases fit TRBD2. This CDR3 spans 13 amino acids. Germline CDR1 and CDR2: SGDLS and YYNGEE. With 0 bases clipped from V and 10 bases from J, the junction kept 2 bases outside the gene matches. The CDR3 reads CASSVASGLELFF. Written as DNA, the CDR3 is TGTGCCAGCAGCGTAGCTAGCGGGCTGGAGCTGTTTTTT.

The gene calls are TRBV5-5 and TRBJ2-2, with 7 positions matching TRBD2. The J segment lost 0 bases and the V segment lost 0 bases, leaving 2 bases of the junction unmatched. Germline V gene data show CDR1 as SGHKS and CDR2 as YYEKEE (reference sequence). The CDR3 is 16 amino acids. CDR3 sequence (DNA): TGTGCCAGCAGCTTGGGGAGCGGGGCGAACACCGGGGAGCTGTTTTTT. As protein: CASSLGSGANTGELFF.